These 2 T cell receptor beta chains share one sample of origin, sequenced in a study of shared clonotypes between healthy human individuals. Assay: immunoSEQ multiplex PCR; the TCRdb copy retains only in-frame clones and omits some. Of hundreds of thousands of clones in the sample, 90% to 97% were seen once. The sample comprised naive CD4+ T cells sorted from blood. The subset is: CD45RA+ positively selected. These receptor sequences come from a woman aged 25-40 years in good health.

The chain has TRBV9 and TRBJ2-5, with D perhaps TRBD1 or TRBD2 (5 bases each). The V end was cut by 3 bases, the J end by 5 bases, with 11 bases between. Germline lookup yields CDR1 SGDLS and CDR2 YYNGEE. This CDR3 spans 13 amino acids. The CDR3 bases are TGTGCCAGCAGCGGGGGGTTGAGGGAGACCCAGTACTTC. Its protein is CASSGGLRETQYF.

The CDR3, as DNA: TGTGCCAGCAGTTTAGGCGGGAGACGATACGAGCAGTACTTC. It codes for CASSLGGRRYEQYF. The chain carries TRBV28 and TRBJ2-7; 7 positions match TRBD2. The CDR3 has 14 amino acids. The V segment lost 2 bases and the J segment 4 bases; nucleotides outside the gene matches: 5. Germline CDR1 MDHEN, CDR2 SYDVKM.